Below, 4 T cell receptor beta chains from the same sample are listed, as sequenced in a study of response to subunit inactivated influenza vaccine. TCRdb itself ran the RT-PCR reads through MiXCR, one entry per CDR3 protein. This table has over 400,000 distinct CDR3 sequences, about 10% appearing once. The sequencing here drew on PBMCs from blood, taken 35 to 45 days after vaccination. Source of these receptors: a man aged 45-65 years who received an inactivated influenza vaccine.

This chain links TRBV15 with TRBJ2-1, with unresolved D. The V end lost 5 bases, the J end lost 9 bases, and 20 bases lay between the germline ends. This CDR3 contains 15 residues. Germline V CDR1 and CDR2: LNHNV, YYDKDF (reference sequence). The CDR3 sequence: CATSSGSMGWGEQFF. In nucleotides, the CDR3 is TGTGCCACCAGCTCGGGTTCTATGGGGTGGGGTGAGCAGTTCTTC.

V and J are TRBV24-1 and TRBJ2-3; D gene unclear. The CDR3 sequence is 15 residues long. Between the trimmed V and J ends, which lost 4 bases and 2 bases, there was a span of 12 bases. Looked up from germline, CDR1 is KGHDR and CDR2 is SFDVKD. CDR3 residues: CATSDPGPNTDTQYF. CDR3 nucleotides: TGTGCCACCAGTGACCCCGGGCCGAACACAGATACGCAGTATTTT.

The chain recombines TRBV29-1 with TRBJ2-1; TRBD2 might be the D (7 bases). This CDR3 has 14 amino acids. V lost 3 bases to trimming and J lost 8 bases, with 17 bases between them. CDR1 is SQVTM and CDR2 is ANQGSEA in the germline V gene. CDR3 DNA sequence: TGCAGCGTTGAGGGGGCGGGAGTAGGTCATGAGCAGTTCTTC. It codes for CSVEGAGVGHEQFF.

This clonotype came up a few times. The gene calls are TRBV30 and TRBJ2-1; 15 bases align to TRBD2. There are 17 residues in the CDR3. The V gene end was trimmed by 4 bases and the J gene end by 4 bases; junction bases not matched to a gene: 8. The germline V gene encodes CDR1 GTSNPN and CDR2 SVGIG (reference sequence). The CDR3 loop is CAWTAWTSGGEYNEQFF. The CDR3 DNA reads TGTGCCTGGACCGCATGGACTAGCGGGGGGGAGTACAATGAGCAGTTCTTC.